The rows below give T cell receptor beta chains drawn from one sample of a study of blood T cells in healthy people across ages. TCRdb recomputed calls from the 5' RACE reads with MiXCR, one row per CDR3 protein. The sample comprises about 1,500,000 distinct CDR3 sequences, roughly 45% of which are singletons, and approximately 7.9% rests with the top ten. The source material was blood. The receptors derive from a woman in her late teens or twenties in good health. The CDR3 runs from the conserved cysteine through the conserved F or W. The order of the fields is V gene, D gene, J gene, clone size, CDR3 length, CDR3 DNA, CDR3 protein. D genes are given only for firm matches. Rows give clone size only sometimes, using once, few, many, or a class for an expanded clone.

TRBV10-3	.	TRBJ2-7	.	15	TGTGCCATCAGTGAGACGTCCTCCGGCGCCTACGAGCAGTACTTC	CAISETSSGAYEQYF
TRBV3-1	.	TRBJ2-1	few	17	TGTGCCAGCAGCCAAGGGGTAATGAAGGCTTTTTACAATGAGCAGTTCTTC	CASSQGVMKAFYNEQFF
TRBV27	.	TRBJ2-1	.	17	TGTGCCAGCAGTTTACGGACCCTAAAGAGCTCCTACAATGAGCAGTTCTTC	CASSLRTLKSSYNEQFF
TRBV10-3	.	TRBJ2-5	few	15	TGTGCCATCAGTGAGTCGAAGGGGACCGAAGAGACCCAGTACTTC	CAISESKGTEETQYF
TRBV19	.	TRBJ2-2	.	16	TGTGCCAGTAGTACCCGGACAGAGACAAACACCGGGGAGCTGTTTTTT	CASSTRTETNTGELFF
TRBV11-2	TRBD1	TRBJ1-2	.	16	TGTGCCAGCAGCCGCCCTGGGACAGAAATGAACTATGGCTACACCTTC	CASSRPGTEMNYGYTF
TRBV4-1	.	TRBJ2-3	once	15	TGCGCCAGCAGCCCCGACGGGACCGGGCCATATCCGCAGTATTTT	CASSPDGTGPYPQYF
TRBV30	.	TRBJ1-1	.	11	TGTGCCTGGATGAGAGGAGCTGAAGCTTTCTTT	CAWMRGAEAFF
TRBV2	TRBD1	TRBJ2-2	.	15	TGTGCCAGCAAAAGACAGGGGGCTGGCACCGGGGAGCCGTTTTTT	CASKRQGAGTGEPFF
TRBV2	.	TRBJ1-2	.	13	TGTGCCAGCGGGGGTGAGGGGAGTAGTGGCTACACCTTC	CASGGEGSSGYTF
TRBV5-1	TRBD2	TRBJ2-2	.	16	TGCGCCAGCAACCCCGGAAGCGGGAGTGGAACCGGGGAGCTGTTTTTT	CASNPGSGSGTGELFF
TRBV2	.	TRBJ2-7	few	13	TGTGCCAGCATTCTCCAGCCGGGCTACGAGCAGTACTTC	CASILQPGYEQYF
TRBV27	TRBD2	TRBJ2-1	.	15	TGTGCCAGCAGTTTGGTTGGGCGGGAGGGCGATGAGCAGTTCTTC	CASSLVGREGDEQFF
TRBV29-1	.	TRBJ1-2	.	15	TGCAGCGTTGAAGATCAGTACAGGGAGGGATACGGCTACACCTTC	CSVEDQYREGYGYTF
TRBV7-9	.	TRBJ1-6	few	14	TGTGCCGCCGGGATGGGAAGTGATAATTCACCCCTCCACTTT	CAAGMGSDNSPLHF
TRBV9	TRBD2	TRBJ2-3	.	16	TGTGCCAGCAGCGCCGAATCTAGCGGGGCTACAGATACGCAGTATTTT	CASSAESSGATDTQYF
TRBV12-3/TRBV12-4	TRBD2	TRBJ2-7	.	16	TGTGCCAGCATGGGGACTAGCGGGACGTTCTACAATGAGCAGTACTTC	CASMGTSGTFYNEQYF
TRBV7-9	.	TRBJ2-1	few	16	TGTGCCAGCAGCTTAGGGGGGAGTGTGCCCTACAATGAGCAGTTCTTC	CASSLGGSVPYNEQFF
TRBV27	.	TRBJ2-5	few	14	TGTGCCAGCAGTTTGGCAGGGGTTGCGGAGACCCAGTACTTC	CASSLAGVAETQYF
TRBV6-1	TRBD2	TRBJ2-3	.	18	TGTGCCAGCAGCCGCGGGTTAGCGGGGGGCCGACATAGGGATACGCAGTATTTT	CASSRGLAGGRHRDTQYF
TRBV9	.	TRBJ2-7	.	14	TGTGCCAGCAGCCCCCTGGACAGCTCCTACGTGCAGTACTTC	CASSPLDSSYVQYF
TRBV2	.	TRBJ2-1	.	13	TGTGCCAGCACCCTGGACACCTCCCATGAGCAGTTCTTC	CASTLDTSHEQFF
TRBV12-3/TRBV12-4	.	TRBJ2-1	few	16	TGTGCCAGCAGGGGGGGGCCGGGATATCATCAATATGGGCAGTTCTTC	CASRGGPGYHQYGQFF
TRBV5-6	TRBD2	TRBJ2-7	few	18	TGTGCCAGCAGCCCTTACCAACAGGTGGGTCGGGGGGCCTACGAGCAGTACTTC	CASSPYQQVGRGAYEQYF
TRBV4-1	.	TRBJ2-1	.	16	TGCGCCAGCAGCCATGTCGGGATTGAGTCTTACAATGAGCAGTTCTTC	CASSHVGIESYNEQFF
TRBV9	.	TRBJ2-7	.	15	TGTGCCAGCAGCACCCGGGACTCAGGGTCCTACGAGCAGTACTTC	CASSTRDSGSYEQYF
TRBV10-3	.	TRBJ1-1	few	15	TGTGCCATCAGTGAGTTGGAGGCCTCAGGGACTGAAGCTTTCTTT	CAISELEASGTEAFF
TRBV20-1	TRBD2	TRBJ2-5	few	14	TGCAGTTACGGAAGTAGCGGGTACCAAGAGACCCAGTACTTC	CSYGSSGYQETQYF
TRBV2	TRBD2	TRBJ2-3	.	14	TGTGCCAGCACCGGGACTAGCTCCGCAGATACGCAGTATTTT	CASTGTSSADTQYF
TRBV7-7	TRBD2	TRBJ2-2	.	15	TGTGCTAGCAGCCACGGGACGGGAGGACCCGGGGAGCTGTTTTTT	CASSHGTGGPGELFF
TRBV7-9	.	TRBJ2-3	.	15	TGTGCCAGCAGCCCCCCGATACTTAGCACGGATACGCAGTATTTT	CASSPPILSTDTQYF
TRBV4-1	.	TRBJ2-7	few	15	TGCGCCAGCAGCCAAGACAGGGTCTGGTCCTACGAGCAGTACTTC	CASSQDRVWSYEQYF
TRBV2	.	TRBJ1-2	.	16	TGTGCCAGCAGTAAGCCTTACGGAGCTGCGAACTATGGCTACACCTTC	CASSKPYGAANYGYTF
TRBV5-1	TRBD1	TRBJ2-1	few	14	TGTGCCAGCAGCCGGGACAGGGGGATAGGTGAGCAGTTCTTC	CASSRDRGIGEQFF
TRBV9	.	TRBJ2-1	.	15	TGTGCCAGCGGAGAGACAGAACCCTCCTACAATGAGCAGTTCTTC	CASGETEPSYNEQFF
TRBV2	.	TRBJ2-7	few	12	TGTGCCAGCAGAGGGGACGAATACGAGCAGTACTTC	CASRGDEYEQYF
TRBV14	.	TRBJ2-3	.	12	TGTGCCAGCAGCAATATCATGGATACGCAGTATTTT	CASSNIMDTQYF
TRBV11-2	.	TRBJ1-4	.	18	TGTGCCAGCAGGACCGGGCGGGAAAGAGCCGAAACTAATGAAAAACTGTTTTTT	CASRTGRERAETNEKLFF
TRBV7-9	.	TRBJ1-2	few	13	TGTGCCAGCAGCTTACAGGGTATTAGTGGCTACACCTTC	CASSLQGISGYTF
TRBV3-1	.	TRBJ1-1	.	13	TGTGCCAGCAGCAACCAGGGGAAAACTGAAGCTTTCTTT	CASSNQGKTEAFF
TRBV3-1	TRBD1	TRBJ1-2	few	14	TGTGCCAGCAGCCCCTGGACAGGAGGGTATGGCTACACCTTC	CASSPWTGGYGYTF
TRBV28	.	TRBJ2-7	.	13	TGTGCCAGCACCCAGGACATATCCTACGAGCAGTACTTC	CASTQDISYEQYF
TRBV2	.	TRBJ2-5	.	11	TGTGCCAGTAAGGTCATGGAGACCCAGTACTTC	CASKVMETQYF
TRBV12-3/TRBV12-4	TRBD2	TRBJ2-3	few	16	TGTGCCAGCAGTTCCGGTGGCGGGAGTTTGCCAGATACGCAGTATTTT	CASSSGGGSLPDTQYF
TRBV12-3/TRBV12-4	TRBD2	TRBJ2-1	.	17	TGTGCCAGCAACTCACGGAGGACTAGCGGGAGAACGGATGAGCAGTTCTTC	CASNSRRTSGRTDEQFF
TRBV27	.	TRBJ1-6	few	16	TGTGCCAGCAGTCCCATCTCTGGACATTCCTATTCACCCCTCCACTTT	CASSPISGHSYSPLHF
TRBV20-1	.	TRBJ2-2	many	15	TGCAGTGCTATGACTAGCAGGGGTTTCACCGGGGAGCTGTTTTTT	CSAMTSRGFTGELFF